This T cell receptor (beta chain) derives from a study of shared clonotypes between healthy human individuals. Study outcomes and limitations: On the whole, naive subsets had larger estimated richness than memory subsets had.

Donors were healthy HIV-negative adults without recently reported acute infections or vaccinations. This CDR3 contains 18 residues. Losses at the gene ends were 0 bases for V and 0 bases for J; bases not matched to a gene: 4. The germline V gene encodes CDR1 SGHRS and CDR2 YFSETQ. In regard to this clone: Its antigen is currently unknown.

Repertoires were generated with immunoSEQ multiplex PCR, while TCRdb's copy carries only in-frame clones and drops some. The sample has fewer than 3 million clones; around 93% are singletons. The sequencing input was naive CD4+ T cells from PBMCs. Specified subset: CD45RA+ positively selected. This sequence was found in a man aged 18 to 35 in good health. Some clones in this sample may be carry-over from other donors' samples. The genes are TRBV5-1 and TRBJ2-3; 13 nucleotides agree with TRBD2. The DNA for the CDR3 is TGCGCCAGCAGCTTGGCCCTGGGACTAGCGGGGAGCACAGATACGCAGTATTTT. Translating it yields CASSLALGLAGSTDTQYF.